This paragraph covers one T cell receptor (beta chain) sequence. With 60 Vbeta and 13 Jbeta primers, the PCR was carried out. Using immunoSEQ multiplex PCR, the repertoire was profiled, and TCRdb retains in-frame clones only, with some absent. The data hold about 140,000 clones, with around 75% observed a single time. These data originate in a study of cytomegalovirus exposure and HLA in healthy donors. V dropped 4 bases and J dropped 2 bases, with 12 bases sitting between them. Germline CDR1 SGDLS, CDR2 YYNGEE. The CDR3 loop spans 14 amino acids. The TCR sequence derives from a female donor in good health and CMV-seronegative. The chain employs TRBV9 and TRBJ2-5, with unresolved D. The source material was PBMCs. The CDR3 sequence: CASSQTMAQETQYF. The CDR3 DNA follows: TGTGCCAGCAGCCAAACTATGGCGCAAGAGACCCAGTACTTC.